This T cell receptor (beta chain) was found in a study of cytomegalovirus exposure and HLA in healthy donors. Study details: Sequencing of about 179 million T cells in an earlier analysis found 120 million or so unique TCR beta sequences. Findings and limits, study-wide: Some V segments could not be told apart, so they were left out, TRBV6-2 and TRBV6-3 among them. Analysis was carried out at a later point, and it linked a missense DCLRE1C variant to TCR beta V- and J-gene trimming. Later work found most CMV-associated TCR beta chains apparently HLA-restricted.

In the PCR, 60 Vbeta and 13 Jbeta primers were used. Measured with immunoSEQ multiplex PCR; TCRdb has only the in-frame clones, and not every one. The sample lists some 96,000 clones, about 74% occurring once. This clone came up a few times. Its antigen remains unidentified. Between the trimmed V and J ends, which lost 5 bases and 0 bases, there was a span of 11 bases. This CDR3 contains 15 residues. Germline assignment: CDR1 SEHNR and CDR2 FQNEAQ (reference sequence). The genes are TRBV7-9 and TRBJ2-1, with no clear D. The sequencing sample was made of PBMCs. The clonotype comes from a female donor in good health and CMV-seronegative. The CDR3 sequence: CASSPIWSSYNEQFF. CDR3 sequence (DNA): TGTGCCAGCAGCCCAATTTGGAGCTCCTACAATGAGCAGTTCTTC.